Presented here are 27 T cell receptor beta chains from one specimen sequenced in a study of OX40 agonist ivuxolimab in advanced cancers. The protocol was immunoSEQ multiplex PCR, while the TCRdb copy is restricted to in-frame clones and leaves out a portion. Among approximately 35,000 clones listed, around four fifths were seen once. Specimen: CD4+ or CD8+ T cells sorted from blood, collected in a trial of the OX40 agonist ivuxolimab. The receptors here all came from an adult with an advanced solid tumor such as melanoma, head and neck, liver or kidney cancer.

The chain combines TRBV7-7 with TRBJ2-5, with 14 bases matching TRBD2. V shed 4 bases, J shed 5 bases, and the junction held 3 bases outside the gene matches. The CDR3 has 15 residues. Per germline, CDR1 SSHAT and CDR2 FNYEAQ (reference sequence). This chain's CDR3 is CASSSTSGGAETQYF. CDR3 nucleotides: TGTGCCAGCAGCTCGACTAGCGGGGGGGCTGAGACCCAGTACTTC.

The chain carries TRBV23-1 and TRBJ1-4, with 7 nucleotides matching TRBD1. TRBV23-1 is designated an ORF whose function remains uncertain. The trim removed 0 bases at V and 1 base at J, leaving 17 bases unmatched. The CDR3 contains 21 residues. The CDR3 DNA is TGCGCCAGCAGTCAATCCAGGGGGTCCGGGAGGGTGAGGAGAACTAATGAAAAACTGTTTTTT. Residues: CASSQSRGSGRVRRTNEKLFF.

In DNA, the CDR3 is TGTGCCAGCAGTTTAAGCCAGGGTCGCAATCAGCCCCAGCATTTT. Translating gives CASSLSQGRNQPQHF. The chain employs TRBV27 and TRBJ1-5, with a tentative D call TRBD1 (5 bases). Germline CDR1 reads MNHEY; CDR2 reads SMNVEV (reference sequence). Deletions cut 2 bases from V and 2 bases from J, with 10 bases between. This CDR3 comprises 15 residues.

The chain employs TRBV9 and TRBJ2-5; 9 nucleotides align to TRBD1. The J call may be mistaken, given a closer DNA end match to TRBJ2-7. The CDR3 length is 14 residues. CDR1 and CDR2 (germline): SGDLS, YYNGEE. The CDR3 spells CASSPGTGSYEQYF. The CDR3 DNA is TGTGCCAGCAGCCCAGGGACAGGGTCCTACGAGCAGTACTTC.

CDR3: CASSQDGLAGLDEQFF. The DNA for the CDR3 is TGTGCCAGCAGCCAGGACGGACTAGCGGGGCTCGATGAGCAGTTCTTC. The rearrangement links TRBV7-6 to TRBJ2-1, with 12 positions matching TRBD2. The V and J ends lost 5 bases and 8 bases, in that order; junction bases with no gene match: 10. This CDR3 comprises 16 residues. Germline assignment: CDR1 SGHVS and CDR2 FNYEAQ.

The rearrangement uses TRBV5-6 and TRBJ2-2, with D possibly matching TRBD2 (7 bases). V was clipped by 2 bases and J by 8 bases, with 16 bases between them. The CDR3 extends over 15 amino acids. Germline CDR1 is SGHDT and CDR2 is YYEEEE. For the CDR3, the DNA is TGTGCCAGCAGCTTCCGACGGGGGGCGGCGGGGGAGCTGTTTTTT. This translates into CASSFRRGAAGELFF.

This clone has a handful of counts. The chain is built from TRBV5-1 and TRBJ1-1, with D tentatively TRBD1 (5 bases). This CDR3 spans 14 amino acids. V lost 0 bases and J 4 bases, leaving 10 bases between the germline ends. CDR1 and CDR2 from the germline V gene are SGHRS and YFSETQ. In DNA form, the CDR3 reads TGCGCCAGCAGCTTGGGGCTAGGGACCACTGAAGCTTTCTTT. The encoded protein is CASSLGLGTTEAFF.

J is TRBJ2-3 and V is TRBV6-1; perhaps TRBD2 as D (7 bases). The CDR3 consists of 14 residues. Germline V gene sequence: CDR1 MNHNS, CDR2 SASEGT. The ends were cut back, 3 bases at V and 6 bases at J, with 13 bases in the middle. CDR3 sequence: CASSEGGAGDTQYF. As DNA, the CDR3 is TGTGCCAGCAGTGAGGGGGGGGCCGGGGATACGCAGTATTTT.

This clone appeared a few times. This rearrangement joins TRBV6-6 to TRBJ1-1, with D perhaps TRBD1 (5 bases). Germline-derived CDR1 and CDR2 are MNHNY and SVGAGI (reference sequence). Trimming pared 1 base from V and 5 bases from J, leaving 14 bases between. The CDR3 has 15 amino acids. CDR3 residues: CASSYLRGEVTEAFF. The CDR3 DNA is TGTGCCAGCAGTTACTTGAGGGGAGAAGTAACTGAAGCTTTCTTT.

This clone was observed a handful of times. The sample carries other DNA sequences with the same CDR3. This chain links TRBV7-9 with TRBJ1-6; 7 nucleotides align to TRBD1. Germline V gene sequence: CDR1 SEHNR, CDR2 FQNEAQ (reference sequence). This CDR3 spans 13 amino acids. With V trimmed by 3 bases and J by 10 bases, 3 bases remained unmatched. This chain's CDR3 is CASSLGDSSPLHF. The CDR3 nucleotides are TGTGCCAGCAGCTTGGGGGACAGCTCACCCCTCCACTTT.

This clone was picked up one time. This chain uses TRBV30 with TRBJ2-5; D remains unclear. Trimming took 1 base from V and 12 from J, leaving 15 bases between them. The CDR3 runs to 12 residues. Per germline, CDR1 GTSNPN and CDR2 SVGIG (reference sequence). CDR3 nucleotides: TGTGCCTGGAGTGGGGGTTTAGCCGACGAGTACTTC. This codes for CAWSGGLADEYF.

The J gene is TRBJ2-1, the V gene TRBV6-5, with D possibly matching TRBD1 (5 bases). Germline V gene lookup returns CDR1 MNHEY and CDR2 SVGAGI. Deletions cut 0 bases from V and 10 bases from J, with 10 bases between. The CDR3 covers 13 residues. The CDR3 sequence: CASSYSETEEQFF. As DNA, the CDR3 is TGTGCCAGCAGTTACTCGGAGACAGAAGAGCAGTTCTTC.

This chain uses TRBV5-6 with TRBJ1-2; D is unclear. Germline V gene sequence: CDR1 SGHDT, CDR2 YYEEEE. The CDR3 is made up of 12 amino acids. Trimming took off 4 bases at V and 8 bases at J, with 12 bases between the two ends. In nucleotides, the CDR3 is TGTGCCAGCAGCACCGCCCGGGAGGGCTACACCTTC. Encoded protein: CASSTAREGYTF.

The chain links TRBV19 to TRBJ1-5; D gene uncertain. This CDR3 spans 17 amino acids. V was cut by 7 bases and J by 3 bases, with 22 bases left in between. Germline V gene lookup returns CDR1 LNHDA and CDR2 SQIVND (reference sequence). In DNA form, the CDR3 reads TGTGCCAGTAACTCACCAGGCGCCCCAGCCTACAATCAGCCCCAGCATTTT. Amino acids: CASNSPGAPAYNQPQHF.

This clone was detected only once. The rearrangement joins TRBV5-1 to TRBJ2-7; 9 positions match TRBD1. With 3 bases clipped from V and 3 bases from J, the junction kept 4 bases outside the gene matches. This CDR3 has 14 residues. CDR1 and CDR2 from the germline V gene are SGHRS and YFSETQ. The DNA of the CDR3 is TGCGCCAGCAGCTACGTGGGACAGGGCTACGAGCAGTACTTC. Translating gives CASSYVGQGYEQYF.

The chain links TRBV18 to TRBJ1-2; 7 bases are shared with TRBD1. J was trimmed by 6 bases and V by 6 bases; bases with no gene match: 10. This CDR3 contains 14 residues. Germline CDR1 and CDR2: KGHSH and LQKENI. CDR3 in amino acids: CASSDQGGLDGYTF. CDR3 bases: TGTGCCAGCTCGGACCAGGGGGGTCTGGATGGCTACACCTTC.

The chain recombines TRBV6-5 with TRBJ1-2; D is unresolved. V lost 2 bases and J 0 bases, leaving 7 bases between the germline ends. This CDR3 has 14 residues. Per the germline V gene, CDR1 is MNHEY and CDR2 is SVGAGI. The CDR3 DNA is TGTGCCAGCAGTTACGGCAGGTCTAACTATGGCTACACCTTC. This gives the protein CASSYGRSNYGYTF.

The chain recombines TRBV29-1 with TRBJ2-1; weak D call: TRBD2 (5 bases). Germline CDR1 reads SQVTM; CDR2 reads ANQGSEA. The V and J ends lost 4 bases and 0 bases respectively, with 7 bases between them. The CDR3 has 13 amino acids. Here the CDR3 reads CSVGESSYNEQFF. DNA for the CDR3: TGCAGCGTTGGGGAGAGCTCCTACAATGAGCAGTTCTTC.

The rearrangement joins TRBV4-1 to TRBJ1-2; no clear D. The CDR3 is 13 amino acids. CDR1 and CDR2 (germline): MGHRA, YSYEKL. Deletions cut 1 base from V and 3 bases from J, with 6 bases between. The CDR3 region has the DNA TGCGCCAGCAGCCAAGGGGATTACTATGGCTACACCTTC. Residues: CASSQGDYYGYTF.

The V and J genes are TRBV5-6 and TRBJ2-7; 9 bases are shared with TRBD1. After removal of 4 bases from V and 5 bases from J, the junction contained 16 bases not matched to a gene. This CDR3 comprises 17 residues. CDR1 is SGHDT, CDR2 YYEEEE, per germline. CDR3 coding DNA: TGTGCCAGCAGCCGGGGACAGGGAGTAGGCTCCGGGGACGAGCAGTACTTC. Amino acid sequence: CASSRGQGVGSGDEQYF.

The chain has TRBV2 and TRBJ2-7; 8 nucleotides align to TRBD1. The CDR3 is made up of 13 amino acids. CDR1 and CDR2 (germline): SNHLY, FYNNEI. V was pared by 9 bases and J by 3 bases, with 7 bases of the junction left unmatched. This chain's CDR3 is CARQGDRIYEQYF. The CDR3 bases are TGTGCCAGGCAAGGGGACAGGATCTACGAGCAGTACTTC.

The J gene is TRBJ2-5, the V gene TRBV19; unclear D gene. V was trimmed by 4 bases and J by 0 bases, leaving 6 bases between them. Germline assignment: CDR1 LNHDA and CDR2 SQIVND (reference sequence). This CDR3 region has 13 residues. The CDR3 nucleotides are TGTGCCAGTAGTAAGGTAAACCAAGAGACCCAGTACTTC. It encodes CASSKVNQETQYF.

By its share, this clone is medium-sized. The chain uses TRBV21-1 and TRBJ1-4; the table's D gene call, TRBD1, was not cross checked with the DNA. TRBV21-1 is flagged as a pseudogene. The CDR3 has 17 amino acids. The CDR3: CASSKVCTGGCHEKLFF. CDR3 DNA: TGTGCCAGCAGCAAAGTTTGTACAGGGGGATGTCATGAAAAACTGTTTTTT.

J is TRBJ1-3 and V is TRBV11-2; D ambiguous. CDR3 length: 14 residues. V was cut by 1 base and J by 0 bases, with 4 bases left in between. Per the germline V gene, CDR1 is SGHAT and CDR2 is FQNNGV. This CDR3 reads CASSLGGSGNTIYF. The DNA of the CDR3 is TGTGCCAGCAGCTTAGGGGGCTCTGGAAACACCATATATTTT.

This clone was recorded once. This chain joins TRBV2 and TRBJ1-4, with unresolved D. This CDR3 spans 15 amino acids. Trimming removed 7 bases from V and 3 bases from J, with 15 bases in between. Germline V lookup: CDR1 SNHLY, CDR2 FYNNEI. For the CDR3, the DNA is TGTGCCAGCAATCGTAGGGCCAGTTCTAATGAAAAACTGTTTTTT. It translates to CASNRRASSNEKLFF.

The chain is built from TRBV18 and TRBJ2-4; D ambiguous. V lost 9 bases and J 0 bases, leaving 9 bases between the germline ends. This CDR3 comprises 13 residues. Germline CDR1 KGHSH, CDR2 LQKENI. This chain's CDR3 is CASKDLAKNIQYF. For the CDR3, the DNA is TGTGCCAGTAAAGATTTAGCCAAAAACATTCAGTACTTC.

The chain is built from TRBV18 and TRBJ2-3, with 8 bases fitting TRBD2. Germline values: CDR1 KGHSH, CDR2 LQKENI. Trimming removed 2 bases from V and 0 bases from J; junction bases left unmatched: 4. The CDR3 is 16 residues long. CDR3 DNA sequence: TGTGCCAGCTCACCAAGGCCGGGAGGGAGCACAGATACGCAGTATTTT. Encoded protein: CASSPRPGGSTDTQYF.